This T cell receptor (beta chain) was found in a study of molecular identifiers for immune sequencing clone quantification. General study points: Among effectors, clones above 20 RNA copies held over 98% of molecules; among naive cells, under 1%.

Using its own MiXCR run on the PCR reads, TCRdb lists one record per CDR3 protein. In the table there are about 510,000 distinct CDR3 sequences, roughly 24% of which are singletons. A note on this clonotype: Its target is not known. A much larger clone is a single base away; this may be a read error. The CDR3 does not close with the conserved phenylalanine or tryptophan, likely indicating a read error.

From germline, CDR1 is MNHNY and CDR2 SVGAGI (reference sequence). Trimming took off 3 bases at V and 0 bases at J, with 6 bases between the two ends. The CDR3 is made up of 15 amino acids. This TCR derives from a human donor in good health. Some libraries in this study had Jurkat cell RNA spiked in. This chain uses TRBV6-6 with TRBJ2-6; D not resolved. Sequenced input: naive CD8+ T cells from blood, with Jurkat cell RNA spiked in. Subset of the sample: FACS-sorted CD8+CD4-CCR7+CD45RA+ naive T cells. The CDR3 is CASSYGISGANVLTY. DNA for the CDR3: TGTGCCAGCAGTTATGGGATCTCTGGGGCCAACGTCCTGACTTAC.